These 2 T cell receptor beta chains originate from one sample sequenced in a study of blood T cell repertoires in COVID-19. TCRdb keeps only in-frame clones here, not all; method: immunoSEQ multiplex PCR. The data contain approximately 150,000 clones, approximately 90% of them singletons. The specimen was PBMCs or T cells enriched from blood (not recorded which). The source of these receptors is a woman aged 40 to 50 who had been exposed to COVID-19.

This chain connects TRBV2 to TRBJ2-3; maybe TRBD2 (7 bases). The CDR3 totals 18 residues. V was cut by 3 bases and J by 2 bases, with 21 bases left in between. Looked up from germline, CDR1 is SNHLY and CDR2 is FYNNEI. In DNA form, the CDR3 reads TGTGCCAGCAGTGACTTGGGGGCGACTCTAGCGGACACAGATACGCAGTATTTT. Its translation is CASSDLGATLADTDTQYF.

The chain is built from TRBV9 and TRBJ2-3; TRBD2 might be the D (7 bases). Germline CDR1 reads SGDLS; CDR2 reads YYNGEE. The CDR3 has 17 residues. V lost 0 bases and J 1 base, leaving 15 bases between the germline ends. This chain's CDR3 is CASSVAVRGPGTDTQYF. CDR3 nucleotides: TGTGCCAGCAGCGTAGCTGTGCGGGGGCCAGGCACAGATACGCAGTATTTT.